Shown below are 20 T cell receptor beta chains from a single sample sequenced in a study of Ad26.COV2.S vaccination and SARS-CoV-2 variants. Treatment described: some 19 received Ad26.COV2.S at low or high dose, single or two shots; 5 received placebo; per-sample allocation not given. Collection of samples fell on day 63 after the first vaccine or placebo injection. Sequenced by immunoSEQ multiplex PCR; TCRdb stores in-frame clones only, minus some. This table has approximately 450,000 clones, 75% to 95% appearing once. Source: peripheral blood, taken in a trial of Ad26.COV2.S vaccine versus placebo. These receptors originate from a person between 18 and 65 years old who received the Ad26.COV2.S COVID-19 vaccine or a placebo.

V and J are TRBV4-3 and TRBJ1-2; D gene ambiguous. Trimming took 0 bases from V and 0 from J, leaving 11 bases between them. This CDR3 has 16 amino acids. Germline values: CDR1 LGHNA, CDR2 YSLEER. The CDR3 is CASSQELAEANYGYTF. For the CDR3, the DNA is TGCGCCAGCAGCCAAGAACTGGCGGAAGCTAACTATGGCTACACCTTC.

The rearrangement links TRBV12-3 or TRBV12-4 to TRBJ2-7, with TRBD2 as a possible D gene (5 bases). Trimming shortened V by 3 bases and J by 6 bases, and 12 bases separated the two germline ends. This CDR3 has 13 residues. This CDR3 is CASSFARDAEQYF. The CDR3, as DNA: TGTGCCAGCAGTTTTGCACGGGATGCCGAGCAGTACTTC.

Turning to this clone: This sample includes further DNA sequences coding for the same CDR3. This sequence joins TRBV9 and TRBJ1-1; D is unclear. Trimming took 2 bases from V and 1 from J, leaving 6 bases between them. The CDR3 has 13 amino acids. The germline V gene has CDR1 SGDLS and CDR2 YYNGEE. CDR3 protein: CASSVGSNTEAFF. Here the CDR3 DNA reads TGTGCCAGCAGCGTGGGTTCGAACACTGAAGCTTTCTTT.

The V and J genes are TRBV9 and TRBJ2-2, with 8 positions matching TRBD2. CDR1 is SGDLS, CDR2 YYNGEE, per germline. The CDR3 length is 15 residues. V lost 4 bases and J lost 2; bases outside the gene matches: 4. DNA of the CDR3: TGTGCCAGCAGCCTTAGCGGGATTAACACCGGGGAGCTGTTTTTT. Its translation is CASSLSGINTGELFF.

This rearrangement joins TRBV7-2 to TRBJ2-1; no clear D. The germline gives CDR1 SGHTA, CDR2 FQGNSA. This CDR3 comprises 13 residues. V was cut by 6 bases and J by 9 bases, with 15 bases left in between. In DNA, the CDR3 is TGTGCCAGCAGTATAAAGACCCAACCTGAGCAGTTCTTC. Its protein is CASSIKTQPEQFF.

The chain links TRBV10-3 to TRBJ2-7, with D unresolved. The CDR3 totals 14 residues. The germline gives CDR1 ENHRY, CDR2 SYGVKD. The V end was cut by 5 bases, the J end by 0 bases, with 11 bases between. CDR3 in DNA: TGTGCCATCAGTTTTCCGGACGGCTCCTACGAGCAGTACTTC. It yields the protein CAISFPDGSYEQYF.

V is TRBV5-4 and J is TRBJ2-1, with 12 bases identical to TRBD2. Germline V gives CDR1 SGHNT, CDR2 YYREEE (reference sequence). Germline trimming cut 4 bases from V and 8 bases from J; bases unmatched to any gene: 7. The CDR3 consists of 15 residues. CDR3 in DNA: TGTGCCAGCAGCCTGACTAGCGGGAGACCCGATGAGCAGTTCTTC. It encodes CASSLTSGRPDEQFF.

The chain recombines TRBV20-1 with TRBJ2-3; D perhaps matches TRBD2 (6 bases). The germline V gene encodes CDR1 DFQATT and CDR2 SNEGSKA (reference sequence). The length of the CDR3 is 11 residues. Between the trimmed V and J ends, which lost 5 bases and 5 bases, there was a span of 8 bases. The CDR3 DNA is TGCAGTGCTGTAGCGGAAGATACGCAGTATTTT. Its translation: CSAVAEDTQYF.

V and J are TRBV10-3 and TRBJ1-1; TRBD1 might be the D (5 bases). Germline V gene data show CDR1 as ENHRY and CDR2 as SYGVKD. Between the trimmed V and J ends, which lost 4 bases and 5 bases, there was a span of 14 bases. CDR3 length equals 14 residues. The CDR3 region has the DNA TGTGCCATCAGTGGGCTGGGGGACGGGACTGAAGCTTTCTTT. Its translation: CAISGLGDGTEAFF.

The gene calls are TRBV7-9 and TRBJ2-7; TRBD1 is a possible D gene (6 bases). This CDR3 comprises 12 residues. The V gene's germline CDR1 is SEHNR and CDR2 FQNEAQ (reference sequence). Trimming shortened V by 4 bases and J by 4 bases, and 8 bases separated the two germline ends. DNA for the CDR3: TGTGCCAGCAGCTCTGGACAGTACGAGCAGTACTTC. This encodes CASSSGQYEQYF.

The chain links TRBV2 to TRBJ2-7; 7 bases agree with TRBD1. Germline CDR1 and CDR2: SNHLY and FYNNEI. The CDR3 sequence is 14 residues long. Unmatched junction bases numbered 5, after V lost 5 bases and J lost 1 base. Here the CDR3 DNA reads TGTGCCAGCAGTTATCCGGGACAGTCCTACGAGCAGTACTTC. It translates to CASSYPGQSYEQYF.

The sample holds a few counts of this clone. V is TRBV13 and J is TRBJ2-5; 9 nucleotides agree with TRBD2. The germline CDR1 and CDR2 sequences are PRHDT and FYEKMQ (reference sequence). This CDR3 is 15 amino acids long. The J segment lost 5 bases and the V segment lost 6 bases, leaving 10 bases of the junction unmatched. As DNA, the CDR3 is TGTGCCAGCAGGCGGACTAGCGACAATTGGGAGACCCAGTACTTC. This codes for CASRRTSDNWETQYF.

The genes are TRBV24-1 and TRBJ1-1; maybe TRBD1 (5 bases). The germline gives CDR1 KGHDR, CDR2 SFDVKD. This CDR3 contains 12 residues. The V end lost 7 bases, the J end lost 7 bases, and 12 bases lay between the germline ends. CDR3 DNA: TGTGCCACCAGCCGGTTCAGGGATGAAGCTTTCTTT. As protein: CATSRFRDEAFF.

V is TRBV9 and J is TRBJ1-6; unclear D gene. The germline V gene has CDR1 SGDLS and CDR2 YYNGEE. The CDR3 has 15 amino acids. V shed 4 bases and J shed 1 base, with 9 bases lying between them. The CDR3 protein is CASSPDISYNSPLHF. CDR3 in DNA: TGTGCCAGCAGCCCGGATATATCCTATAATTCACCCCTCCACTTT.

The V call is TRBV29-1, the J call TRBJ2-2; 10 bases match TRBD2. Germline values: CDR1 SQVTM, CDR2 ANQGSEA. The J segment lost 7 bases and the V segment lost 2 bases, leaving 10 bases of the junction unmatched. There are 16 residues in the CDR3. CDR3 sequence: CSVESASGRANGELFF. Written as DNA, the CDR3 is TGCAGCGTTGAATCGGCCAGCGGGAGGGCCAACGGGGAGCTGTTTTTT.

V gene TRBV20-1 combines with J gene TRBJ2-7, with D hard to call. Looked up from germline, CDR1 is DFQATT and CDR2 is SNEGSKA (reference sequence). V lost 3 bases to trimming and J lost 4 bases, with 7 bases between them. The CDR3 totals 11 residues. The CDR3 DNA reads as TGCAGTGCTAGCGATGTATACGAGCAGTACTTC. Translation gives CSASDVYEQYF.

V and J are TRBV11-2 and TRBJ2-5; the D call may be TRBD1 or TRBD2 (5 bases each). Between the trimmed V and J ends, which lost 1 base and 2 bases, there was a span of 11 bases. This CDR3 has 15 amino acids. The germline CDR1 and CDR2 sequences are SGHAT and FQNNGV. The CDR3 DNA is TGTGCCAGCAGCTTAGCCCCGGGACCACAAGAGACCCAGTACTTC. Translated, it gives CASSLAPGPQETQYF. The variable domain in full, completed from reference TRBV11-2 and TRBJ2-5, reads EAGVAQSPRYKIIEKRQSVAFWCNPISGHATLYWYQQILGQGPKLLIQFQNNGVVDDSQLPKDRFSAERLKGVDSTLKIQPAKLEDSAVYLCASSLAPGPQETQYFGPGTRLLVL.

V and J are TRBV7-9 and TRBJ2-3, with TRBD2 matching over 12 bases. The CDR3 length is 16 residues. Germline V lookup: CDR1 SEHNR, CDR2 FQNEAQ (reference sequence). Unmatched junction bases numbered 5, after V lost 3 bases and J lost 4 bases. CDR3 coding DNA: TGTGCCAGCAGCTTGACTAGCGGGAGTAGGTCAGATACGCAGTATTTT. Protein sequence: CASSLTSGSRSDTQYF. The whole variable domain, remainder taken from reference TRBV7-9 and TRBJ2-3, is DTGVSQNPRHKITKRGQNVTFRCDPISEHNRLYWYRQTLGQGPEFLTYFQNEAQLEKSRLLSDRFSAERPKGSFSTLEIQRTEQGDSAMYLCASSLTSGSRSDTQYFGPGTRLTVL.

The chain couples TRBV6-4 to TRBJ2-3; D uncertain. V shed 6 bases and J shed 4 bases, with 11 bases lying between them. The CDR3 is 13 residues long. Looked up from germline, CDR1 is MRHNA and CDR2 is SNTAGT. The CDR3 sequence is CASSDQGADTQYF. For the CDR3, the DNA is TGTGCCAGCAGCGATCAAGGCGCAGATACGCAGTATTTT.

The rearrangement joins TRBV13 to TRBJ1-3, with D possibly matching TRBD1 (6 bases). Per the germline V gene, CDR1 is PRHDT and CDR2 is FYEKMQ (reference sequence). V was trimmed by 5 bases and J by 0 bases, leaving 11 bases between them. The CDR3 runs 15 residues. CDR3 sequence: CASSIRGYSGNTIYF. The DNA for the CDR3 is TGTGCCAGCAGCATCAGGGGATACTCTGGAAACACCATATATTTT.